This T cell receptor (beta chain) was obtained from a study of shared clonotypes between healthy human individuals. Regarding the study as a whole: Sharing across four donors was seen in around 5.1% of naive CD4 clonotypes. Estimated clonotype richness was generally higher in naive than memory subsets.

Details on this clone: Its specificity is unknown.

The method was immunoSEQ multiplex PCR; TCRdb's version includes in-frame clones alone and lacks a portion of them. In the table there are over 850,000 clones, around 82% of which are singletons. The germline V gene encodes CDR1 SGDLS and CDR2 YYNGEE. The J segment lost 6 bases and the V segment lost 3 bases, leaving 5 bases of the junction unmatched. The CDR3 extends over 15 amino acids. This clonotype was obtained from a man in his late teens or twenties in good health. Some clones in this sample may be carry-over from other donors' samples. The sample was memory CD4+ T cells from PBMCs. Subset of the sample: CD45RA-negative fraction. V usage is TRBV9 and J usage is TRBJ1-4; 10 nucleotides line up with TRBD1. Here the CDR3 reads CASSARGTGDEKLFF. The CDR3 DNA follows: TGTGCCAGCAGCGCCCGAGGGACAGGGGATGAAAAACTGTTTTTT.